This T cell receptor (beta chain) came from a study of PD-1 blockade in mismatch repair-deficient tumors. As for the study in general: Patients had about 13 mismatch repair-deficient cancer types and were previously treated and progressing.

A note on this clone: Its antigen is as yet unknown.

The CDR3 is 16 amino acids. Germline values: CDR1 SGHKS, CDR2 YYEKEE (reference sequence). V lost 0 bases to trimming and J lost 1 base, with 10 bases between them. Some clones are missing from TCRdb's copy, which holds only in-frame ones; the method was immunoSEQ multiplex PCR. The sample consists of over 20,000 clones, about 83% of them appearing once. PCR or immunohistochemistry showed mismatch repair deficiency in every enrolled patient. Three pembrolizumab responders had their TCRs sequenced. Study-wide points: Tumor-resident clones, often absent from pretreatment blood, expanded after pembrolizumab and then contracted.

This sequence was found in an adult with mismatch repair-deficient cancer. This specimen consisted of peripheral blood, obtained 12 weeks after starting pembrolizumab. V and J are TRBV5-5 and TRBJ2-2, with D possibly being TRBD2 (6 bases). The CDR3 region has the DNA TGTGCCAGCAGCTTGGAACTAGCCCTGAACACCGGGGAGCTGTTTTTT. It specifies CASSLELALNTGELFF.